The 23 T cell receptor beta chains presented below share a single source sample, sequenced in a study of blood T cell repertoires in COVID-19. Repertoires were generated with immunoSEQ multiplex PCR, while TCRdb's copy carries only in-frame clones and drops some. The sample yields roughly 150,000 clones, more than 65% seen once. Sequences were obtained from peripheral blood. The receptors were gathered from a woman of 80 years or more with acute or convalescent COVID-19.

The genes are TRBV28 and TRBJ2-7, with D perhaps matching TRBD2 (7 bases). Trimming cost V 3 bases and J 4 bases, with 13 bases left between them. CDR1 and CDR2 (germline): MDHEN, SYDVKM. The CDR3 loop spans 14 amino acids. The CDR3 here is CASSFSRGGYEQYF. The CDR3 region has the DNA TGTGCCAGCAGTTTTAGCAGGGGAGGGTACGAGCAGTACTTC.

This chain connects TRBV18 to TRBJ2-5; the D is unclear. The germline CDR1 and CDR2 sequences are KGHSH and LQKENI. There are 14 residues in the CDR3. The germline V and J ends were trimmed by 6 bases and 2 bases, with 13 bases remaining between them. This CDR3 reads CASSKLSEQETQYF. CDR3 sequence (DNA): TGTGCCAGCTCTAAGCTGTCGGAGCAAGAGACCCAGTACTTC.

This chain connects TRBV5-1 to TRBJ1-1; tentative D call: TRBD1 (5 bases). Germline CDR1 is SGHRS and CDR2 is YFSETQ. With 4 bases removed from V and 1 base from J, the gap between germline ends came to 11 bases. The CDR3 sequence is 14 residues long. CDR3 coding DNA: TGCGCCAGCAGCCAGGACATGTGGAACACTGAAGCTTTCTTT. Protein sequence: CASSQDMWNTEAFF.

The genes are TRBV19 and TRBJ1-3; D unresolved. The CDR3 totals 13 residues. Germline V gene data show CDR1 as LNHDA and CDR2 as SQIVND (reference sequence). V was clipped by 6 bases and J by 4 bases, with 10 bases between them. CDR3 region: CASRQIPGNTIYF. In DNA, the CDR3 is TGTGCCAGTAGGCAGATCCCAGGAAACACCATATATTTT.

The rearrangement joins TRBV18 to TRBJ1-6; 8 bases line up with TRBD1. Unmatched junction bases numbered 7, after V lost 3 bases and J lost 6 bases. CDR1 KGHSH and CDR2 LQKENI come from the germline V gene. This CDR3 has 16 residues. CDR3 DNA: TGTGCCAGCTCACCCTCCCAGGGGGCAGGTAATTCACCCCTCCACTTT. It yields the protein CASSPSQGAGNSPLHF.

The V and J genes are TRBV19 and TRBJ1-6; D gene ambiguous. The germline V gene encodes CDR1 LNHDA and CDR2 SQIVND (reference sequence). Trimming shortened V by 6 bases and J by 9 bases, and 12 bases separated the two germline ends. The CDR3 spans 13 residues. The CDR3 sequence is CASRVSSISPLHF. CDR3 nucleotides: TGTGCCAGTAGAGTCAGTAGCATTTCACCCCTCCACTTT. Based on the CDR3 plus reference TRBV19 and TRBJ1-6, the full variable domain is DGGITQSPKYLFRKEGQNVTLSCEQNLNHDAMYWYRQDPGQGLRLIYYSQIVNDFQKGDIAEGYSVSREKKESFPLTVTSAQKNPTAFYLCASRVSSISPLHFGNGTRLTVT.

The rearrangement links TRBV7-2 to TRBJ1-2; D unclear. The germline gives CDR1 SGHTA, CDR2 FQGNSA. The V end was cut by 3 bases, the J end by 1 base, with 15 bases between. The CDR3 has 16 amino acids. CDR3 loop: CASSFTPSGVNYGYTF. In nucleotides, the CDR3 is TGTGCCAGCAGCTTTACGCCCTCCGGGGTTAACTATGGCTACACCTTC.

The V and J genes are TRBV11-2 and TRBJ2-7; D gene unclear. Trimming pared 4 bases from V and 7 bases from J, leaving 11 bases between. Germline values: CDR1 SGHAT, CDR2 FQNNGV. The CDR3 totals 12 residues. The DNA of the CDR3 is TGTGCCAGCAGCTACCCCCCTCGGGAGCAGTACTTC. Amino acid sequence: CASSYPPREQYF.

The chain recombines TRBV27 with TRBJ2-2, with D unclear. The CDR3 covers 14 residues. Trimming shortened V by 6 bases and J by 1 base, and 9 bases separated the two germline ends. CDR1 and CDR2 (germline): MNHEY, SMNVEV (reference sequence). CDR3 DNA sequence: TGTGCCAGCAGCTACAGCTTGAACACCGGGGAGCTGTTTTTT. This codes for CASSYSLNTGELFF.

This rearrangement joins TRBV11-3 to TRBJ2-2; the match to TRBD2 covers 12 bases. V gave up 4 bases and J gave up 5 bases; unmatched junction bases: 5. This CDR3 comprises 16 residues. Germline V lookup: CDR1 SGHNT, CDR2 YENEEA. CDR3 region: CASSWTSGDLTGELFF. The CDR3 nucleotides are TGTGCCAGCAGCTGGACTAGCGGGGACCTTACCGGGGAGCTGTTTTTT.

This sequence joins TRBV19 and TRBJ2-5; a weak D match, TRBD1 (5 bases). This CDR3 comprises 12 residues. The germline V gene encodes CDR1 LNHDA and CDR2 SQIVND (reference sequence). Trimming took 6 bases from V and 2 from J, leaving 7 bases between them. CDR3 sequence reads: CASSREQETQYF. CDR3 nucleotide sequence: TGTGCCAGTAGCAGGGAACAAGAGACCCAGTACTTC.

Here the CDR3 DNA reads TGTGCCAGCAGTCCCCCAGGGGTATATGGCTACACCTTC. Encoded protein: CASSPPGVYGYTF. The chain uses TRBV28 and TRBJ1-2, with D possibly matching TRBD1 (6 bases). Trimming removed 5 bases at V and 5 bases at J, with 12 bases between. Germline V CDR1 and CDR2: MDHEN, SYDVKM. The CDR3 length is 13 residues.

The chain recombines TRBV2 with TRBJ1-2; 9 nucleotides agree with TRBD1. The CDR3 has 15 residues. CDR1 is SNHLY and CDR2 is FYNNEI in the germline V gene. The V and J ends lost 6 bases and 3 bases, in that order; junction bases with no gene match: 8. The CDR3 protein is CASSVDRGLYYGYTF. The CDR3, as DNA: TGTGCCAGCAGCGTGGACAGGGGCCTGTACTATGGCTACACCTTC.

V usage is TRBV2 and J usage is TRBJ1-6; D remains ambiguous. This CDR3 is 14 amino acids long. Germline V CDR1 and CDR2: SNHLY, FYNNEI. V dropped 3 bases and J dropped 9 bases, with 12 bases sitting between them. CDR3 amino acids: CASSEEGAGSPLHF. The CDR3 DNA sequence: TGTGCCAGCAGTGAGGAAGGAGCTGGTTCACCCCTCCACTTT.

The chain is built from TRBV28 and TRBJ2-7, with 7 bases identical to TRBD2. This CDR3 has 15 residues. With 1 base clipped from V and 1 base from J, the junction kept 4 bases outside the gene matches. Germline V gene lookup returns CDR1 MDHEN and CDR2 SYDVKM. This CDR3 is CASSLSAGPSYEQYF. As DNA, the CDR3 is TGTGCCAGCAGTTTATCAGCGGGGCCTTCCTACGAGCAGTACTTC.

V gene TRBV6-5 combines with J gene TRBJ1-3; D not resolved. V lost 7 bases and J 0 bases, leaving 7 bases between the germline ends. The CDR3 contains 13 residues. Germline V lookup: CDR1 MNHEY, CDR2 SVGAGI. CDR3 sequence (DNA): TGTGCCAGCACCGAGGCCTCTGGAAACACCATATATTTT. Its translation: CASTEASGNTIYF.

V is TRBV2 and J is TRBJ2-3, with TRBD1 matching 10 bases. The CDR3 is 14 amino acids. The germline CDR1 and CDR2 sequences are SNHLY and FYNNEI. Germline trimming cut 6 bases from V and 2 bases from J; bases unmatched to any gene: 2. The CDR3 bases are TGTGCCAGCAGGGGGACAGGGGCCACAGATACGCAGTATTTT. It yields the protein CASRGTGATDTQYF.

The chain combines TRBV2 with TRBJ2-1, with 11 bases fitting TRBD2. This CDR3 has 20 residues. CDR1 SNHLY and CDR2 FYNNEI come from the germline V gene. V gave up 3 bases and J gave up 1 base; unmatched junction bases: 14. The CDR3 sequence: CASSEGPSLTSGASYNEQFF. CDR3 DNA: TGTGCCAGCAGTGAGGGCCCCTCCCTGACTAGCGGGGCTTCCTACAATGAGCAGTTCTTC.

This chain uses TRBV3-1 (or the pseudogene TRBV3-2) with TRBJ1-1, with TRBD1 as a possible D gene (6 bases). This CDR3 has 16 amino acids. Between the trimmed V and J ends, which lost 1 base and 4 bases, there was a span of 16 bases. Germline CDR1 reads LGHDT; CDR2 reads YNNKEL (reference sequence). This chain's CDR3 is CASSQGTGTPLTEAFF. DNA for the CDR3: TGTGCCAGCAGCCAAGGCACAGGGACCCCCCTCACTGAAGCTTTCTTT.

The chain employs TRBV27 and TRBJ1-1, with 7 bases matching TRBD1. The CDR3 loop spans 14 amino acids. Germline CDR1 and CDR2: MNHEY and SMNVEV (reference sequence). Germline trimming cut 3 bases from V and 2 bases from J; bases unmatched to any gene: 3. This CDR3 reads CASSFNRGNTEAFF. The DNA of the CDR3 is TGTGCCAGCAGTTTCAACAGGGGAAACACTGAAGCTTTCTTT.

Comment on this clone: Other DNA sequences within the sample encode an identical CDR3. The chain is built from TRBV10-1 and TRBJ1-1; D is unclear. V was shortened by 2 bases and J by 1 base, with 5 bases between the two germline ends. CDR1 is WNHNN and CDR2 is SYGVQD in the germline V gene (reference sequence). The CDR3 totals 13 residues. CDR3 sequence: CASSEGRNTEAFF. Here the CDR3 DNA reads TGCGCCAGCAGTGAGGGGCGGAACACTGAAGCTTTCTTT.

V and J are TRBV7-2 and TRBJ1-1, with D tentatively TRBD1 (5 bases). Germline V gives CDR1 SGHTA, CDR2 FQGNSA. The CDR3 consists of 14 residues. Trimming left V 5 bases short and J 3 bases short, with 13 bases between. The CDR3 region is CASSPRGGDTEAFF. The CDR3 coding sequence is TGTGCCAGCAGCCCCCGGGGGGGGGACACTGAAGCTTTCTTT.

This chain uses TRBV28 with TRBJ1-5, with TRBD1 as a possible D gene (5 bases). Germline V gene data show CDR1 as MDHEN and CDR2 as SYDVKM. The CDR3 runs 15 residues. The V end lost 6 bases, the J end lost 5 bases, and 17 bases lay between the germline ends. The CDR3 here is CASSPLDSAYQPQHF. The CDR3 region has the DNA TGTGCCAGCAGCCCTCTTGACAGTGCCTATCAGCCCCAGCATTTT.